This T cell receptor (beta chain) originates from a study of cytomegalovirus exposure and HLA in healthy donors. Findings and caveats of the study: A highly shared variant cluster was judged a likely technical artifact. Follow-up analysis found HLA locus-dependent TCR association rates, highest for DRB1 and lowest for HLA-C.

The length of the CDR3 is 14 residues. V was trimmed by 0 bases and J by 2 bases, leaving 9 bases between them. Germline V gives CDR1 SGHDT, CDR2 YYEEEE. Comment on this clone: The antigen is unknown.

The PCR had 60 Vbeta and 13 Jbeta primers. Clones were read by immunoSEQ multiplex PCR, and TCRdb kept only the in-frame ones, dropping some. The repertoire has under 40,000 clones, roughly 76% of them found once; the top ten carry about 9.3%. Input material: PBMCs. The TCR was taken from a woman in her forties in good health and CMV-seronegative. The V call is TRBV5-6, the J call TRBJ2-7; tentatively, D is TRBD1 (5 bases). CDR3 DNA: TGTGCCAGCAGCTTGGTCGACAGAGCCTACGAGCAGTACTTC. Its protein product is CASSLVDRAYEQYF.